The text below deals with one T cell receptor (beta chain). Its antigen is unknown. This sample is part of a study of CD8 T cells in ankylosing spondylitis. Quantitative barcoded 5'-RACE was used to prepare TCR beta libraries. TCRdb fed the 5' RACE reads into MiXCR, producing one record per CDR3 protein. This table holds 270,000 or so distinct CDR3 sequences, about 18% found once. Study results and limitations: From matched ankylosing spondylitis synovial fluid, disease-linked clones were reportedly recovered at significantly enriched levels.

The sequencing input was blood, either unsorted or a sorted T cell fraction (not recorded which). The clonotype was recovered from a male donor with ankylosing spondylitis or in good health (not recorded which).

The CDR3 DNA reads TGTGCCACCCGACAGGCCCTGAACACTGAAGCTTTCTTT. Encoded protein: CATRQALNTEAFF. The rearrangement uses TRBV12-3 or TRBV12-4 and TRBJ1-1; D might be TRBD1 (6 bases). This CDR3 contains 13 residues. Trimming took off 10 bases at V and 0 bases at J, with 12 bases between the two ends.